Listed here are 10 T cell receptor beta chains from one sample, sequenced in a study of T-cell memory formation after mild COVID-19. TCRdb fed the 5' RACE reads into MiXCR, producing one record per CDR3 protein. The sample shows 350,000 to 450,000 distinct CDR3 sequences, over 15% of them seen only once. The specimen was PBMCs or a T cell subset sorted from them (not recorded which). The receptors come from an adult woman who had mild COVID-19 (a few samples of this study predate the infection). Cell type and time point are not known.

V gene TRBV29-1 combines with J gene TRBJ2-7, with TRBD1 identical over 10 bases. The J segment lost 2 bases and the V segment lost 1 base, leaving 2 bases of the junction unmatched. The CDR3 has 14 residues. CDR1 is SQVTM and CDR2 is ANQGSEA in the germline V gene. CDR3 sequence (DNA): TGCAGCGTTGAAGGGGACAGGGGAACCTACGAGCAGTACTTC. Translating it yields CSVEGDRGTYEQYF.

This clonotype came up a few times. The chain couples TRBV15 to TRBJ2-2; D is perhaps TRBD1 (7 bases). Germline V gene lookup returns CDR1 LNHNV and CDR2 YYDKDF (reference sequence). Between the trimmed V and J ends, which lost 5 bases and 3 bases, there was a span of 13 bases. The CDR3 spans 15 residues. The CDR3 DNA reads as TGTGCCACCAGCTCACAGGGGAGGCACACCGGGGAGCTGTTTTTT. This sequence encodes CATSSQGRHTGELFF.

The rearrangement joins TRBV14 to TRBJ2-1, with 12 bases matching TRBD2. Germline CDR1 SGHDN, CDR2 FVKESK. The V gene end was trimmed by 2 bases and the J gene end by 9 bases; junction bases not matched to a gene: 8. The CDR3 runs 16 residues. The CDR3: CASSQLPTSGRFEQFF. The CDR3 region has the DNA TGTGCCAGCAGCCAACTCCCCACTAGCGGGAGGTTTGAGCAGTTCTTC.

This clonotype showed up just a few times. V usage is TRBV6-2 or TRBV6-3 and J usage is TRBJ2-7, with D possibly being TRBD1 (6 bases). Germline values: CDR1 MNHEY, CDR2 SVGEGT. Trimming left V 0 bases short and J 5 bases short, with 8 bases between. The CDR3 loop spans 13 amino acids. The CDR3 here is CASSYSQGNEQYF. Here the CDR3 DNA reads TGTGCCAGCAGTTACTCCCAGGGGAACGAGCAGTACTTC.

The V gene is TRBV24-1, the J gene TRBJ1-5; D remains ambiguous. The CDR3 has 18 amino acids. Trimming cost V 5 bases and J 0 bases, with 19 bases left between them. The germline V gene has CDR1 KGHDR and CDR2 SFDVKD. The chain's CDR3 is CATSAETGQAHSNQPQHF. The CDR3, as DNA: TGTGCCACCAGTGCCGAGACCGGGCAGGCCCATAGCAATCAGCCCCAGCATTTT.

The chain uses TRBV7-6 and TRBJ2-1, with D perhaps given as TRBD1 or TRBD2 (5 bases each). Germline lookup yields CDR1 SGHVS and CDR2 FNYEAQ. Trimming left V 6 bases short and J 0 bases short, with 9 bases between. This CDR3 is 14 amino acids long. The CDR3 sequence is CASSQGASYNEQFF. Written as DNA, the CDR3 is TGTGCCAGCAGTCAGGGAGCCTCCTACAATGAGCAGTTCTTC. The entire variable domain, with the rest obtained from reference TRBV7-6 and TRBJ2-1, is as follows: GAGVSQSPRYKVTKRGQDVALRCDPISGHVSLYWYRQALGQGPEFLTYFNYEAQQDKSGLPNDRFSAERPEGSISTLTIQRTEQRDSAMYRCASSQGASYNEQFFGPGTRLTVL.

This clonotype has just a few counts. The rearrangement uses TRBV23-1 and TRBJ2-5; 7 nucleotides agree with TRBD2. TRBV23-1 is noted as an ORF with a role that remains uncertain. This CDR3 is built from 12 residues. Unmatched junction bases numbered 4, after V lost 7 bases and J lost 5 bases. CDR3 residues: CASMSGVETQYF. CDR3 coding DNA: TGCGCCAGCATGAGCGGGGTGGAGACCCAGTACTTC.

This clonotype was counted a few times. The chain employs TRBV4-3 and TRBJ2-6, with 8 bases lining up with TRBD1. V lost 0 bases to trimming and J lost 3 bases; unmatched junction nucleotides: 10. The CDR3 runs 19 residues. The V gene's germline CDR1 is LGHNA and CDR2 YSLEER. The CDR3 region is CASSQEYRTGPYGANVLTF. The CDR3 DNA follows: TGCGCCAGCAGCCAAGAGTACCGGACAGGGCCGTATGGGGCCAACGTCCTGACTTTC.

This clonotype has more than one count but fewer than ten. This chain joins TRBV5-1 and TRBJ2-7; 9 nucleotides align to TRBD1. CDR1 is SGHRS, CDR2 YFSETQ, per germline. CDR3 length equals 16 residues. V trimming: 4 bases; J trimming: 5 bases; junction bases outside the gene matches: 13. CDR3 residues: CASSLGTGGGFDEQYF. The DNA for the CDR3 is TGCGCCAGCAGCCTGGGTACAGGGGGCGGGTTTGACGAGCAGTACTTC. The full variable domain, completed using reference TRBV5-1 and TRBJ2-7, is KAGVTQTPRYLIKTRGQQVTLSCSPISGHRSVSWYQQTPGQGLQFLFEYFSETQRNKGNFPGRFSGRQFSNSRSEMNVSTLELGDSALYLCASSLGTGGGFDEQYFGPGTRLTVT.

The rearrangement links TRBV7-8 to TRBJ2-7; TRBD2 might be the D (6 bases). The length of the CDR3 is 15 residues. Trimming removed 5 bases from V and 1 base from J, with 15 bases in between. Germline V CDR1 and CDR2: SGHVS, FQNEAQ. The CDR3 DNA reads TGTGCCAGCAGCCCCAATCGGGGGTCATCCTACGAGCAGTACTTC. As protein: CASSPNRGSSYEQYF.